The rows below give T cell receptor beta chains drawn from one sample of a study of blood T cell repertoires in COVID-19. Some clones are missing from TCRdb's copy, which holds only in-frame ones; the method was immunoSEQ multiplex PCR. In the table there are under 250,000 clones, about 90% of which are singletons. Sample: PBMCs or T cells enriched from blood (not recorded which). The receptor source for this set is a man younger than 40 who had recovered from COVID-19. Both conserved end residues are part of each CDR3. A D gene is named only where the DNA matches it firmly. Clone size, where shown, is once, few, many, or a class for clones that have expanded.

d_call	clone_size	v_call	j_call	cdr3_aa	cdr3_nt
.	.	TRBV19	TRBJ2-2	CASSIVRFRQSMRGELFF	TGTGCCAGTAGTATAGTAAGGTTTCGACAGTCAATGCGTGGGGAGCTGTTTTTT
.	.	TRBV13	TRBJ1-2	CASSFGGLAHGYTF	TGTGCCAGCAGCTTCGGTGGGCTGGCCCATGGCTACACCTTC
.	once	TRBV6-5	TRBJ2-7	CASSDYEQYF	TGTGCCAGCTCAGACTACGAGCAGTACTTC
.	once	TRBV5-6	TRBJ1-2	CASSLAAGPYTF	TGTGCCAGCAGCTTGGCGGCGGGGCCCTACACCTTC
.	.	TRBV2	TRBJ1-5	CASTEGRSLGNQPQHF	TGTGCCAGCACCGAAGGTAGGAGTCTGGGCAATCAGCCCCAGCATTTT
TRBD1	.	TRBV7-8	TRBJ1-5	CASSSRYRDRGGQPQHF	TGTGCCAGCAGCTCCCGTTACCGGGACAGGGGTGGTCAGCCCCAGCATTTT
.	.	TRBV7-9	TRBJ1-1	CASSPILQARPRGTEAFF	TGTGCCAGCAGCCCCATCCTGCAGGCACGCCCCAGGGGCACTGAAGCTTTCTTT
.	once	TRBV28	TRBJ1-1	CASSFVGGNTEAFF	TGTGCCAGCAGTTTCGTCGGGGGTAACACTGAAGCTTTCTTT
.	.	TRBV4-2	TRBJ1-2	CASSQGGVGGYTF	TGTGCCAGCAGCCAAGGGGGGGTCGGTGGCTACACCTTC
.	.	TRBV9	TRBJ1-1	CASSAKDRPNTEAFF	TGTGCCAGCAGCGCAAAAGACAGGCCAAACACTGAAGCTTTCTTT
TRBD1	.	TRBV18	TRBJ1-1	CASSPPGTALLNTEAFF	TGTGCCAGCTCACCACCCGGGACAGCATTGCTGAACACTGAAGCTTTCTTT
.	few	TRBV21-1	TRBJ1-1	CASSREYRVDTEAFF	TGTGCCAGCAGCAGAGAGTACAGGGTAGACACTGAAGCTTTCTTT
TRBD1	.	TRBV5-1	TRBJ2-7	CASSFLPGQGSYEQYF	TGCGCCAGCAGCTTTCTGCCGGGACAGGGCTCCTACGAGCAGTACTTC
.	.	TRBV18	TRBJ1-5	CASSPRKGKGYSNQPQHF	TGTGCCAGCTCACCACGGAAGGGTAAGGGGTATAGCAATCAGCCCCAGCATTTT
TRBD2	.	TRBV6-5	TRBJ2-1	CASSTSGRADNEQFF	TGTGCCAGCAGCACGAGCGGGAGGGCAGACAATGAGCAGTTCTTC
.	once	TRBV6-5	TRBJ1-2	CASRQGSGGYTF	TGTGCCAGCAGACAGGGTTCCGGCGGCTACACCTTC
.	.	TRBV19	TRBJ1-2	CASSIERFGYTF	TGTGCCAGTAGTATTGAGAGGTTTGGCTACACCTTC
.	.	TRBV5-1	TRBJ1-1	CASSLLASPSGRAFF	TGCGCCAGCAGCTTGCTCGCAAGCCCTTCGGGTCGGGCTTTCTTT
TRBD2	.	TRBV18	TRBJ2-7	CASSPQGGLDREEGQQYF	TGTGCCAGCTCACCACAAGGTGGGCTCGACCGGGAGGAGGGTCAGCAGTACTTC
.	once	TRBV27	TRBJ1-5	CASSSETGRGQPQHF	TGTGCCAGCAGTTCCGAGACAGGAAGGGGACAGCCCCAGCATTTT
.	.	TRBV7-8	TRBJ1-3	CASSTYSGNTIYF	TGTGCCAGCAGCACCTATTCTGGAAACACCATATATTTT
TRBD1	.	TRBV6-5	TRBJ2-7	CASSYSYLGQGFEQYF	TGTGCCAGCAGTTACTCCTACCTAGGACAGGGGTTCGAGCAGTACTTC
.	.	TRBV7-2	TRBJ1-1	CASSAGTEAFF	TGTGCCAGCAGCGCGGGTACTGAAGCTTTCTTT
TRBD2	.	TRBV3-1/TRBV3-2	TRBJ2-7	CASSHLAGGPVEQYF	TGTGCCAGCAGCCACCTAGCGGGGGGGCCTGTCGAGCAGTACTTC
TRBD2	.	TRBV9	TRBJ2-3	CASSVGLAPGADTQYF	TGTGCCAGCAGCGTCGGACTAGCGCCGGGCGCAGATACGCAGTATTTT
.	.	TRBV27	TRBJ2-7	CASSAYRDNPYEQYF	TGTGCCAGCAGTGCATACCGGGACAACCCCTACGAGCAGTACTTC
.	.	TRBV2	TRBJ2-5	CAILVGWGRARRETQYF	TGTGCCATCCTAGTGGGGTGGGGCAGGGCTAGGAGAGAGACCCAGTACTTC
TRBD1	.	TRBV19	TRBJ1-5	CASRRGQLSNQPQHF	TGTGCCAGTAGAAGGGGACAGTTAAGCAATCAGCCCCAGCATTTT
TRBD1	.	TRBV24-1	TRBJ1-4	CATSDLLEGANEKLFF	TGTGCCACCAGTGATTTGCTTGAGGGGGCAAATGAAAAACTGTTTTTT
TRBD1	.	TRBV30	TRBJ2-2	CAQDRRANTGELFF	TGTGCCCAGGACAGGCGCGCGAACACCGGGGAGCTGTTTTTT
TRBD2	.	TRBV18	TRBJ2-3	CASSPTSGRAGDTQYF	TGTGCCAGCTCACCGACTAGCGGGAGGGCCGGAGATACGCAGTATTTT
.	.	TRBV6-5	TRBJ1-4	CASSSPDGRKRFF	TGTGCCAGCAGTTCCCCGGACGGGAGGAAAAGGTTTTTT
.	.	TRBV5-1	TRBJ2-3	CASSFALEADTQYF	TGCGCCAGCAGCTTCGCCCTAGAGGCCGATACGCAGTATTTT
TRBD1	.	TRBV30	TRBJ2-7	CALNRQGLGEQYF	TGTGCCTTAAATAGACAGGGATTAGGAGAGCAGTACTTC
.	.	TRBV7-3	TRBJ1-1	CASSLHMNTEAFF	TGTGCCAGCAGCTTACACATGAACACTGAAGCTTTCTTT
TRBD1	.	TRBV28	TRBJ1-1	CASSIRQGQAFF	TGTGCCAGCAGTATACGACAGGGGCAAGCTTTCTTT
.	.	TRBV27	TRBJ2-7	CASRHSSSYEQYF	TGTGCCAGCAGACACAGCAGCTCCTACGAGCAGTACTTC
TRBD1	.	TRBV7-9	TRBJ2-2	CASTPLPGQGASLTGELFF	TGTGCCAGCACCCCACTACCGGGACAGGGGGCCTCCCTCACCGGGGAGCTGTTTTTT
.	.	TRBV29-1	TRBJ2-2	CSTDARTDTGELFF	TGCAGCACAGACGCTCGGACTGATACCGGGGAGCTGTTTTTT
TRBD1	.	TRBV19	TRBJ1-5	CASSRGTGDSNQPQHF	TGTGCCAGTAGTAGAGGGACAGGTGATAGCAATCAGCCCCAGCATTTT
.	.	TRBV30	TRBJ1-5	CAWSVDGDQPQHF	TGTGCCTGGAGTGTTGACGGGGATCAGCCCCAGCATTTT
.	once	TRBV28	TRBJ1-4	CASSFVAGLSEKLFF	TGTGCCAGCAGTTTTGTCGCAGGGCTTAGTGAAAAACTGTTTTTT
TRBD1	once	TRBV6-2/TRBV6-3	TRBJ1-5	CASSYSQDRGENQPQHF	TGTGCCAGCAGTTACTCCCAGGACAGGGGGGAAAATCAGCCCCAGCATTTT
TRBD1	.	TRBV29-1	TRBJ1-3	CSVEGQGDTIYF	TGCAGCGTTGAGGGGCAGGGGGACACCATATATTTT
TRBD1	.	TRBV5-4	TRBJ1-2	CASSNKSHRGGAGYTF	TGTGCCAGCAGCAACAAGTCCCACAGGGGGGGAGCTGGCTACACCTTC
TRBD2	.	TRBV7-2	TRBJ2-3	CASSPRLAEVTDTQYF	TGTGCCAGCAGCCCCCGACTAGCGGAGGTCACAGATACGCAGTATTTT
.	.	TRBV7-9	TRBJ2-7	CASSLGQGNYEQYF	TGTGCCAGCAGCTTGGGGCAGGGAAACTACGAGCAGTACTTC
TRBD1	.	TRBV5-1	TRBJ1-6	CASSRDRRYNSPLHF	TGCGCCAGCAGTAGGGACAGGAGATATAATTCACCCCTCCACTTT
.	few	TRBV5-4	TRBJ1-4	CASSSYTNEKLFF	TGTGCCAGCAGCTCGTACACGAATGAAAAACTGTTTTTT
.	.	TRBV11-3	TRBJ2-3	CASSLREDTQYF	TGTGCCAGCAGCTTAAGGGAGGATACGCAGTATTTT
TRBD2	.	TRBV5-1	TRBJ2-7	CASSIERTSGRAKQYF	TGCGCCAGCAGCATAGAGCGGACTAGCGGGAGGGCCAAGCAGTACTTC
TRBD2	.	TRBV28	TRBJ2-2	CASVSGGRTGTGELFF	TGTGCCAGCGTCAGTGGCGGGAGAACCGGCACCGGGGAGCTGTTTTTT